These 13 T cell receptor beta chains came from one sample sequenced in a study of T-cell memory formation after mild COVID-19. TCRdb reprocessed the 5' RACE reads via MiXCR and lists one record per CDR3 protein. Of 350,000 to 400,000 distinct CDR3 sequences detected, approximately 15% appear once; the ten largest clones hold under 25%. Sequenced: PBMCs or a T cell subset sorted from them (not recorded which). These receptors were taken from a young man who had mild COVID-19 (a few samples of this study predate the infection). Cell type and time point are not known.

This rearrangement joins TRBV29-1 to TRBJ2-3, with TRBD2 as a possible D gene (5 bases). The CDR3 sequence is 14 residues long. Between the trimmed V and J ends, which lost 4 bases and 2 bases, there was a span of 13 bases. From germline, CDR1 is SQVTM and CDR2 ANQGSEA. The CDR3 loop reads CSVAGKKYTDTQYF. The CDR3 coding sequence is TGCAGCGTTGCCGGGAAAAAATACACAGATACGCAGTATTTT.

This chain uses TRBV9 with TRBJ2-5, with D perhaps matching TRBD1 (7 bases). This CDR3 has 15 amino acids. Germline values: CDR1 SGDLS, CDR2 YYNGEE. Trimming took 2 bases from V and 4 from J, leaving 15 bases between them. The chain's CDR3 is CASSVGGGIRETQYF. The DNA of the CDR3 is TGTGCCAGCAGCGTTGGAGGGGGCATACGAGAGACCCAGTACTTC.

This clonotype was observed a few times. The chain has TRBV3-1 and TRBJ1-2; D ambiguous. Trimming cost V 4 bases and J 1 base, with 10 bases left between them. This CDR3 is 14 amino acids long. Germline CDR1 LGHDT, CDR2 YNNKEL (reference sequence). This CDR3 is CASSRLGGNYGYTF. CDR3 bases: TGTGCCAGCAGCCGGCTTGGCGGTAACTATGGCTACACCTTC.

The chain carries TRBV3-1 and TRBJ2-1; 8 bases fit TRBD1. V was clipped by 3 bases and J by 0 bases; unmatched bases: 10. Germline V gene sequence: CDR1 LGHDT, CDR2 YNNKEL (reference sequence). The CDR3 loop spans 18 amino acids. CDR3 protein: CASSHKQGVRFSYNEQFF. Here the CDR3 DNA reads TGTGCCAGCAGCCACAAACAGGGGGTCCGCTTCTCCTACAATGAGCAGTTCTTC.

The CDR3 here is CSASLPYGYTF. The CDR3 DNA sequence: TGCAGTGCTAGCCTCCCGTATGGCTACACCTTC. The chain has TRBV20-1 and TRBJ1-2; unclear D gene. The V gene's germline CDR1 is DFQATT and CDR2 SNEGSKA (reference sequence). This CDR3 region has 11 residues. V lost 3 bases and J lost 5, with 7 bases in between.

The CDR3 nucleotides are TGTGCCAGCAGCTTTGGGGCGGGGACGACCGGAAACACCATATATTTT. This translates into CASSFGAGTTGNTIYF. The chain employs TRBV5-4 and TRBJ1-3; D is perhaps TRBD1 (5 bases). Trimming left V 2 bases short and J 4 bases short, with 16 bases between. Germline CDR1 SGHNT, CDR2 YYREEE (reference sequence). The CDR3 loop spans 16 amino acids. The whole variable domain, remainder taken from reference TRBV5-4 and TRBJ1-3, is ETGVTQSPTHLIKTRGQQVTLRCSSQSGHNTVSWYQQALGQGPQFIFQYYREEENGRGNFPPRFSGLQFPNYSSELNVNALELDDSALYLCASSFGAGTTGNTIYFGEGSWLTVV.

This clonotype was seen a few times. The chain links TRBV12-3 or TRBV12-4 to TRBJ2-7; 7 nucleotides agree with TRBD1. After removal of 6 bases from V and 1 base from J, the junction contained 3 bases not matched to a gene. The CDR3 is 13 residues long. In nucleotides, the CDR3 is TGTGCCAGCAGGGTACAGGGGTCCTACGAGCAGTACTTC. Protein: CASRVQGSYEQYF.

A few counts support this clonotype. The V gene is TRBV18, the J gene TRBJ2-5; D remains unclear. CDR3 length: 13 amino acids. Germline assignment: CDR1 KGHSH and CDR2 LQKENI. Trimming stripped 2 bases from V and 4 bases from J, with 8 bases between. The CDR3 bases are TGTGCCAGCTCACCATGGACGTCAGAGACCCAGTACTTC. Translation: CASSPWTSETQYF.

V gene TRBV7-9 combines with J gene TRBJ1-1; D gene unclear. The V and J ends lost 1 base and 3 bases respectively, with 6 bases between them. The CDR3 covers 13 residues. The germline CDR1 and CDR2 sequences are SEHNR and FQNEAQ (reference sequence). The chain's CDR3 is CASSLVDDTEAFF. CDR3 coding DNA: TGTGCCAGCAGCTTAGTGGACGACACTGAAGCTTTCTTT.

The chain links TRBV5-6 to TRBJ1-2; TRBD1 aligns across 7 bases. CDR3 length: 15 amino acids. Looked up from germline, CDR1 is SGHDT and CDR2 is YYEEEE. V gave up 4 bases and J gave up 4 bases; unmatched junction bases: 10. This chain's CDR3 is CASSHWDRDVYGYTF. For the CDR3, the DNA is TGTGCCAGCAGCCACTGGGACAGAGATGTCTATGGCTACACCTTC. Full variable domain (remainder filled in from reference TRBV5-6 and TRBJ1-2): DAGVTQSPTHLIKTRGQQVTLRCSPKSGHDTVSWYQQALGQGPQFIFQYYEEEERQRGNFPDRFSGHQFPNYSSELNVNALLLGDSALYLCASSHWDRDVYGYTFGSGTRLTVV.

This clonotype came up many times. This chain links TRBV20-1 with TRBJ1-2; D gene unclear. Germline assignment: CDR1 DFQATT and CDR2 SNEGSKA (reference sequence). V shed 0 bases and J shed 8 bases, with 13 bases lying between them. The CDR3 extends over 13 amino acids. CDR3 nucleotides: TGCAGTGCTAGAGAGGACCTGGTGGGCGGCTACACCTTC. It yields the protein CSAREDLVGGYTF.

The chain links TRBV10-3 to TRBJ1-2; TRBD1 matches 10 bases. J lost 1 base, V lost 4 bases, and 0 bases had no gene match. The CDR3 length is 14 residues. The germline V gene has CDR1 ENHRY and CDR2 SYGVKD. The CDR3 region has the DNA TGTGCCATCAGTGGGACAGGGGGTAACTATGGCTACACCTTC. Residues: CAISGTGGNYGYTF.

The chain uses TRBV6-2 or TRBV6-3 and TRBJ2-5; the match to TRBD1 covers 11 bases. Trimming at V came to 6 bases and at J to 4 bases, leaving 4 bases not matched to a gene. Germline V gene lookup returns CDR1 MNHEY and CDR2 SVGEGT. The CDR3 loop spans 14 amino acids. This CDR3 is CASRGTGGSETQYF. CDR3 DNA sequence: TGTGCCAGCAGGGGGACAGGGGGTTCAGAGACCCAGTACTTC.